One sample yielded the 2 T cell receptor beta chains listed below, sequenced in a study of T cells in Graves' hyperthyroidism and ophthalmopathy. RNA transcripts were the template for amplifying TCR beta CDR3 regions. During a first-round RT-PCR of the TCR CDR3, the HTBI primer set was used. TCRdb re-called the multiplex PCR reads with MiXCR, one entry per CDR3 protein. This table has hundreds of thousands of distinct CDR3 sequences, around 20% appearing once. The source material was blood. Receptors were obtained from a man aged 35 to 55 with Graves' ophthalmopathy.

The genes are TRBV4-3 and TRBJ1-2, with D hard to call. The V gene's germline CDR1 is LGHNA and CDR2 YSLEER. Trimming took 0 bases from V and 4 from J, leaving 12 bases between them. There are 15 residues in the CDR3. This CDR3 reads CASSQEGTASYGYTF. In DNA form, the CDR3 reads TGCGCCAGCAGCCAAGAAGGAACAGCGAGCTATGGCTACACCTTC.

Many counts were recorded for this clonotype. V is TRBV9 and J is TRBJ1-1; no reliable D call. Trimming removed 0 bases from V and 1 base from J, with 4 bases in between. The CDR3 is made up of 13 amino acids. Germline V CDR1 and CDR2: SGDLS, YYNGEE. The CDR3 sequence: CASSVVANTEAFF. Written as DNA, the CDR3 is TGTGCCAGCAGCGTAGTAGCGAACACTGAAGCTTTCTTT.